This T cell receptor (beta chain) was retrieved from a study of blood T cell repertoires in COVID-19. Looking at the study overall: COVID-19 samples collected from the United States, Italy and Spain covered acute and convalescent phases.

Germline assignment: CDR1 SGHRS and CDR2 YFSETQ. V was clipped by 0 bases and J by 6 bases, with 12 bases between them. The CDR3 is 14 residues long. In the original workflow: The authors estimated nucleated cell counts from reference gene primer amplification. Sequencing was performed with immunoSEQ multiplex PCR; in TCRdb, only in-frame clones are kept and a portion is missing. V and J calls and clone size are copied from that table; D and trimming were computed from the DNA. The repertoire holds 97,000 or so clones, with over 75% as singletons. The TCR comes from a man aged 45-60 years with acute or convalescent COVID-19. Sequences were obtained from peripheral blood. The genes are TRBV5-1 and TRBJ1-1; D may be TRBD1 (5 bases). Written as DNA, the CDR3 is TGCGCCAGCAGCTTGGCCCCAGGGATCTCTGAAGCTTTCTTT. Translating it yields CASSLAPGISEAFF. The whole variable domain, remainder taken from reference TRBV5-1 and TRBJ1-1, is KAGVTQTPRYLIKTRGQQVTLSCSPISGHRSVSWYQQTPGQGLQFLFEYFSETQRNKGNFPGRFSGRQFSNSRSEMNVSTLELGDSALYLCASSLAPGISEAFFGQGTRLTVV.